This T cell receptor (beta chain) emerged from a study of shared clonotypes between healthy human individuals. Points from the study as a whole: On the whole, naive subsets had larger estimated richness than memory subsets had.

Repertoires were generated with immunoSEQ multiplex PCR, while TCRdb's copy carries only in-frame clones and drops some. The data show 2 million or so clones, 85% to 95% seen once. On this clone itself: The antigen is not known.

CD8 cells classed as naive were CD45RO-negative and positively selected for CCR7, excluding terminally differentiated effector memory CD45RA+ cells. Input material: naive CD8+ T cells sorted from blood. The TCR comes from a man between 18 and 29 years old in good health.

The CDR3 DNA reads as TGTGCCAGCAGCCTCGGGACAGGGGCCGCTTTGTCAAATAATTCACCCCTCCACTTT. Its protein product is CASSLGTGAALSNNSPLHF. V and J are TRBV28 and TRBJ1-6, with 10 positions matching TRBD1. The CDR3 contains 19 residues. In germline, CDR1 is MDHEN, CDR2 SYDVKM. J was trimmed by 5 bases and V by 6 bases; bases with no gene match: 16.